A single count supports the clone carrying this T cell receptor beta chain. The record originates from a study of blood T cell repertoires in COVID-19. Study in general: Material from acute and convalescent COVID-19 was sourced from the United States, Italy and Spain. T cells, B-cell-depleted T cells, or PBMCs supplied cDNA or gDNA.

Per the authors' pipeline: Nucleated cell counts were estimated from reference gene primer amplification. Profiled with immunoSEQ multiplex PCR; TCRdb holds only in-frame clones, not every one. D and trimming come from the DNA, and the V and J calls and clone size come from that table. The table records about 88,000 clones, 85% to 95% of them present only once. The CDR3 is 15 residues long. V gave up 1 base and J gave up 5 bases; unmatched junction bases: 6. The germline gives CDR1 LGHNA, CDR2 YSLEER. Sequencing was performed on peripheral blood. The clonotype comes from a man between 60 and 70 years old with acute or convalescent COVID-19. This sequence joins TRBV4-3 and TRBJ2-3; 7 bases line up with TRBD1. The CDR3 DNA reads TGCGCCAGCAGCCAAGGTCAGGGGGATGGAGATACGCAGTATTTT. Protein sequence: CASSQGQGDGDTQYF.